The entry below gives a single TCR beta chain sequence along with its context. Its antigen remains unknown. The data belong to a study of cytomegalovirus exposure and HLA in healthy donors. Study findings and constraints: Associated with HLA alleles at 0.05 false discovery rate in a later analysis were over 15,000 TCR beta sequences. The HLA-A and HLA-B alleles of most subjects were reportedly predicted accurately from TCR beta sequences.

Everyone who donated was a healthy bone marrow donor. In the PCR, 60 Vbeta and 13 Jbeta primers were used. Profiled with immunoSEQ multiplex PCR; TCRdb holds only in-frame clones, not every one. Seen here are approximately 85,000 clones, approximately 56% observed once, and the top ten hold 4.5% to 7%. Trimming took 3 bases from V and 0 from J, leaving 6 bases between them. This CDR3 is 13 amino acids long. Germline-derived CDR1 and CDR2 are WSHSY and SAAADI. The rearrangement joins TRBV10-2 to TRBJ2-7; D is unresolved. This receptor was taken from a woman aged 30 to 39 in good health and CMV-seropositive. Sequencing was done on a sample of PBMCs. CDR3 region: CASSDRSSYEQYF. The CDR3 coding sequence is TGCGCCAGCAGTGACCGGAGCTCCTACGAGCAGTACTTC.